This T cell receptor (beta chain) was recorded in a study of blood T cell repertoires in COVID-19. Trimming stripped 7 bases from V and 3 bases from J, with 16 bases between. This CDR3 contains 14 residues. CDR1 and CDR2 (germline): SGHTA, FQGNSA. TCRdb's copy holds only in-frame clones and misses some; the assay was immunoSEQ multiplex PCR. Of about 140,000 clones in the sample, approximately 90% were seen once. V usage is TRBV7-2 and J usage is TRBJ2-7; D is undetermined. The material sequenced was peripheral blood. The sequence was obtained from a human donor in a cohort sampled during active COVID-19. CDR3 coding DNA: TGTGCCAGCACCCTACCACTCCATCGCTACGAGCAGTACTTC. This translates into CASTLPLHRYEQYF. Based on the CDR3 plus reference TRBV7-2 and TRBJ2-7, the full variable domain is GAGVSQSPSNKVTEKGKDVELRCDPISGHTALYWYRQSLGQGLEFLIYFQGNSAPDKSGLPSDRFSAERTGGSVSTLTIQRTQQEDSAVYLCASTLPLHRYEQYFGPGTRLTVT.